Listed below are T cell receptor beta chains from one sample, sequenced in a study of T cells in localized non-small cell lung cancer. Sequencing was performed with immunoSEQ multiplex PCR; in TCRdb, only in-frame clones are kept and a portion is missing. The sample contains approximately 2,000 clones, 37% of which appear only once. The sample here was lung tumor tissue, taken before any cancer treatment. All receptors come from a female donor older than 55 with stage I lung adenocarcinoma. Both conserved end residues are part of each CDR3. The D gene is left open where the match is weak. Expanded clones get a size class; other rows say once, few or many, or leave the size out.

TRBJ1-1 | TRBV6-1 | . | TRBD1 | CASSERGRGPTEAFF | TGTGCCAGCAGTGAAAGGGGCAGGGGGCCCACTGAAGCTTTCTTT
TRBJ1-1 | TRBV1 | . | . | CASTWGGTEAFF | TGCGCCAGCACCTGGGGGGGCACTGAAGCTTTCTTT
TRBJ1-1 | TRBV18 | . | . | CASSLWLNTEAFF | TGTGCCAGCTCCCTCTGGTTGAACACTGAAGCTTTCTTT
TRBJ2-7 | TRBV10-2 | . | TRBD2 | CASMSPTSGERPGYEQYF | TGCGCCAGCATGTCCCCGACTAGCGGGGAGAGGCCGGGGTACGAGCAGTACTTC
TRBJ2-3 | TRBV5-1 | few | TRBD2 | CATRRDYRTDTQYF | TGCGCCACCCGCCGGGACTATCGCACAGATACGCAGTATTTT
TRBJ1-2 | TRBV6-8 | few | . | CASSRSRHSYTF | TGTGCCAGCAGTCGATCCCGGCACAGCTACACCTTC
TRBJ1-1 | TRBV6-8 | . | . | CASRKDNMNTEAFF | TGTGCCAGCAGAAAGGACAACATGAACACTGAAGCTTTCTTT
TRBJ1-1 | TRBV18 | . | . | CASSARGGEAEAFF | TGTGCCAGCTCCGCCAGGGGTGGGGAGGCTGAAGCTTTCTTT
TRBJ2-1 | TRBV6-8 | . | TRBD1 | CASRDQGAGTYNEQFF | TGTGCCAGCAGGGACCAGGGGGCGGGGACCTACAATGAGCAGTTCTTC
TRBJ2-1 | TRBV11-3 | . | TRBD2 | CASSHGTSGRIDNEQFF | TGTGCTAGCAGCCATGGGACTAGCGGGAGGATCGACAATGAGCAGTTCTTC
TRBJ2-7 | TRBV9 | few | . | CASSVQPTSSYEQYF | TGTGCCAGCAGCGTTCAACCCACGAGCTCCTACGAGCAGTACTTC
TRBJ1-2 | TRBV6-7 | . | TRBD1 | CASISSRQGSAGYTF | TGTGCCAGCATTTCGTCAAGACAGGGGTCGGCTGGCTACACCTTC
TRBJ2-1 | TRBV16 | . | . | CASSPSGEGEQFF | TGTGCCAGCAGCCCCTCAGGTGAGGGGGAGCAGTTCTTC
TRBJ1-5 | TRBV6-8 | few | TRBD1 | CANRLNRGGDQPQHF | TGTGCCAACAGACTAAACAGGGGTGGTGATCAGCCCCAGCATTTT
TRBJ2-1 | TRBV11-3 | large | TRBD2 | CASSRLAGGQSNEQFF | TGTGCCAGCAGCCGACTAGCGGGGGGGCAGAGTAATGAGCAGTTCTTC
TRBJ1-2 | TRBV4-1 | . | . | CASSQRDVNYGYTF | TGCGCCAGCAGCCAAAGGGACGTTAACTATGGCTACACCTTC
TRBJ2-5 | TRBV1 | . | . | CASSPGLGQETQYF | TGCGCCAGCAGCCCCGGACTAGGACAAGAGACCCAGTACTTC
TRBJ2-1 | TRBV10-2 | . | TRBD2 | CATSTSGVYNEQFF | TGCGCCACCTCGACTAGCGGAGTCTACAATGAGCAGTTCTTC
TRBJ2-1 | TRBV27 | . | TRBD2 | CASRSDSGGSYNEQFF | TGTGCCAGCAGATCCGATAGCGGGGGATCCTACAATGAGCAGTTCTTC
TRBJ2-1 | TRBV28 | . | . | CTSSFRGRTSVNEQFF | TGTACCAGCAGTTTCCGGGGCCGGACCTCCGTAAATGAGCAGTTCTTC
TRBJ2-1 | TRBV12-5 | . | TRBD2 | CASASGGYSGNNEQFF | TGTGCTAGTGCCTCGGGGGGGTATAGCGGAAACAATGAGCAGTTCTTC